This T cell receptor (beta chain) is from a study of T cell responses to AZD1222 COVID-19 vaccine. Study-wide findings and caveats: Baseline seropositives among AZD1222 recipients totaled only five or six. The study sampled repertoires only after the peak T cell response.

Clones were read by immunoSEQ multiplex PCR, and TCRdb kept only the in-frame ones, dropping some. The profile shows about 110,000 clones, roughly 87% of them singletons. To note about this clone: What it binds is not known.

V gave up 1 base and J gave up 5 bases, with 20 bases separating them. The CDR3 has 17 amino acids. Per the germline V gene, CDR1 is SEHNR and CDR2 is FQNEAQ (reference sequence). The source material was peripheral blood, sampled on day 0 of MenACWY control vaccination. This clonotype was obtained from an adult in good health. The chain links TRBV7-9 to TRBJ1-1; D is possibly TRBD1 (6 bases). The CDR3 sequence is CASSLVGSGAGRTEAFF. The CDR3 nucleotides are TGTGCCAGCAGCTTAGTAGGTTCGGGGGCTGGGAGGACTGAAGCTTTCTTT.